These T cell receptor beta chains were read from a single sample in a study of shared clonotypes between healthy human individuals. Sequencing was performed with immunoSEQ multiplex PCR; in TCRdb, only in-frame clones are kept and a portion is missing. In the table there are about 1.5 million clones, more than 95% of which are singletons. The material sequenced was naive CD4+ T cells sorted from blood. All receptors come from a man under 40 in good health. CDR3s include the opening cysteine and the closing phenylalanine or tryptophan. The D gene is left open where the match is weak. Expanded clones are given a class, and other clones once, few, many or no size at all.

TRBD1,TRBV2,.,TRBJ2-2,TGTGCCAGCAGCCGACAGGGAAGGGCCGGGGAGCTGTTTTTT,CASSRQGRAGELFF
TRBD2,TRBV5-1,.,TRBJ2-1,TGCGCCAGCAGCTTGGAGGCTAGCGGGAGGTCGTACAATGAGCAGTTCTTC,CASSLEASGRSYNEQFF
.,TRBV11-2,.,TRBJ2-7,TGTGCCAGCAGCTTAGTAGCCCTGGTCGGGGAAGGTTCCGAGCAGTACTTC,CASSLVALVGEGSEQYF
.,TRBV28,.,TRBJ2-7,TGTGCCAGCAGTTGGTCCTACGAGCAGTACTTC,CASSWSYEQYF
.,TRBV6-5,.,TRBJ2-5,TGTGCCAGCAGTTACTCAGGGGGTCACTTCCAAGAGACCCAGTACTTC,CASSYSGGHFQETQYF
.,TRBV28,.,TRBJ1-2,TGTGCCAGCGAGGAGAGGCCCTATGGCTACACCTTC,CASEERPYGYTF
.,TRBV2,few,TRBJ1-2,TGTGCCAGCAGTCGGACAGCTGGCGGCTACACCTTC,CASSRTAGGYTF
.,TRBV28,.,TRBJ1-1,TGTGCCAGCAGGGTCAGGAACACTGAAGCTTTCTTT,CASRVRNTEAFF
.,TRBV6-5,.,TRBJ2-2,TGTGCCAGCAGTTACCGGGACGAGTACACCGGGGAGCTGTTTTTT,CASSYRDEYTGELFF
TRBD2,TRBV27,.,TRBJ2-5,TGTGCCAGCAGTCCTCTAGCGGGACTAGGGACCCAGTACTTC,CASSPLAGLGTQYF
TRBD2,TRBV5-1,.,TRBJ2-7,TGCGCCAGCAGCTTGCTTCAGGGACCGGGACTAGCGGGAGGGACTTCCTACGAGCAGTACTTC,CASSLLQGPGLAGGTSYEQYF
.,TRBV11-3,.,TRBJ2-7,TGTGCCAGCAGCTTAGGCAGGGATTACGAGCAGTACTTC,CASSLGRDYEQYF
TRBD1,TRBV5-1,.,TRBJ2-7,TGCGCCAGCAGCCACCCGGACAGGGGGTACGAGCAGTACTTC,CASSHPDRGYEQYF
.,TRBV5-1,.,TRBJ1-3,TGCGCCAGCAGCTTGGAGTCAGGGGTTTTATCGAATGGAAACACCATATATTTT,CASSLESGVLSNGNTIYF
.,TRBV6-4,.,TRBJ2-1,TGTGCCAGCAGTGACCGCCCAGCCACCCCCCTAAGTTACAATGAGCAGTTCTTC,CASSDRPATPLSYNEQFF
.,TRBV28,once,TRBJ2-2,TGTGCCAGCAGTTTATCCTATAGTGTAATCCAGAACACCGGGGAGCTGTTTTTT,CASSLSYSVIQNTGELFF
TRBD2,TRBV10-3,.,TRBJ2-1,TGTGCCATCAGCTACGTTTGGCGGGAGGGCCGAATGTACAATGAGCAGTTCTTC,CAISYVWREGRMYNEQFF
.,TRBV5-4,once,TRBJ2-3,TGTGCCAGCAGCTCTGCAAAAAGCACAGATACGCAGTATTTT,CASSSAKSTDTQYF
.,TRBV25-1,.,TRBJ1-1,TGTGCCAGCAGACTACCGACCACCCATGGTAACACTGAAGCTTTCTTT,CASRLPTTHGNTEAFF
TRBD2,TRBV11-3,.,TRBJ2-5,TGTGCCAGCAGCTTATCTGCGGGAGCGGGGGAGACCCAGTACTTC,CASSLSAGAGETQYF
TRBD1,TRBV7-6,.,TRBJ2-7,TGTGCCAGCAGCTTAGCGAAACCCGGGACAGGGGCTCTCGAGCAGTACTTC,CASSLAKPGTGALEQYF
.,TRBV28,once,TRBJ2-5,TGTGCCAGCAGCACGACAGTTCAAGAGACCCAGTACTTC,CASSTTVQETQYF
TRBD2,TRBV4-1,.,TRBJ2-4,TGCGCCAGCAGCCTCCCTACTCAGCGGGAGACAAAGGGAGTTCAGTACTTC,CASSLPTQRETKGVQYF
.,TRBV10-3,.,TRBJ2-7,TGTGCCATCAGTCGGCGGGACTCCTACGAGCAGTACTTC,CAISRRDSYEQYF
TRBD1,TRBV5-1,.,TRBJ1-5,TGCGCCAGCAGCTTTTTGGACAGGGGTAGCAATCAGCCCCAGCATTTT,CASSFLDRGSNQPQHF
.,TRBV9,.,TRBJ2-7,TGTGCCAGCAGCGCCCTCGGGAGCATCGGCGAGCAGTACTTC,CASSALGSIGEQYF
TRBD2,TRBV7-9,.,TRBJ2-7,TGTGCCAGCAGCTTGGGACTAGCGGGTGACGAGCAGTACTTC,CASSLGLAGDEQYF
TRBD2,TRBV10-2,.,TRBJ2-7,TGCGCCAGCAGTGGACTAGCGATAGGGAACGAGCAGTACTTC,CASSGLAIGNEQYF
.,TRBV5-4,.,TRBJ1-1,TGTGCCAGCAGCCCTTTTAGTACAGCGGAAGCTTTCTTT,CASSPFSTAEAFF
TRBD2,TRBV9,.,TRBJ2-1,TGTGCCAGCAGGGGGACTAGCGGGAGCGAAGGGAGGTATCCAGAGCAGTTCTTC,CASRGTSGSEGRYPEQFF
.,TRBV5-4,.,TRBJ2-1,TGTGCCAGCAGGTTTGGGGTGTCCGAGGCGGACAATGAGCAGTTCTTC,CASRFGVSEADNEQFF
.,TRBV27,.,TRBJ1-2,TGTGCCAGCAGTTCCCCGGGACTTTATGGCTACACCTTC,CASSSPGLYGYTF
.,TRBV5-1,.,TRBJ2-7,TGCGCCAGCAGCCCCGGCTTAGCGGAATCCTACGAGCAGTACTTC,CASSPGLAESYEQYF
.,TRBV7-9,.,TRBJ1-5,TGTGCCAGCAGCCCCCCCGGGGGCAATCAGCCCCAGCATTTT,CASSPPGGNQPQHF
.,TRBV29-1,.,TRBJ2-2,TGCAGCGCCCTTTTACAGAACACCGGGGAGCTGTTTTTT,CSALLQNTGELFF
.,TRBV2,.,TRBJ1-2,TGTGCCAGCAGTGAAGTAGGAGGGCCTTCTGGCTACACCTTC,CASSEVGGPSGYTF
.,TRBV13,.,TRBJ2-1,TGTGCCAGCAGCTACGGGGGTGGGGCCTACAATGAGCAGTTCTTC,CASSYGGGAYNEQFF
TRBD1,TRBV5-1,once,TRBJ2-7,TGCGCCAGCAGCTTATTTGGGACAGGGGGGTACGAGCAGTACTTC,CASSLFGTGGYEQYF
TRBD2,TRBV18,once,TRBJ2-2,TGTGCCAGCTCACCCGGGACTAGCGGGCTCACCGGGGAGCTGTTTTTT,CASSPGTSGLTGELFF
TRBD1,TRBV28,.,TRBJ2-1,TGTGCCAGCAGGGGACAGTTATACAATGAGCAGTTCTTC,CASRGQLYNEQFF
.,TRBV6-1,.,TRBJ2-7,TGTGCCAGCAGTGCTGGGCAGCCTACCGCCGGGCAGTACTTC,CASSAGQPTAGQYF